These 17 T cell receptor beta chains were all obtained from the same sample, sequenced in a study of identifying expanded T cells in peripheral blood. Assay: immunoSEQ multiplex PCR; the TCRdb copy retains only in-frame clones and omits some. The sample has 100,000 to 150,000 clones, 75% to 90% seen once. The sequencing sample was made of blood. All receptors come from a person aged 18 to 75 in good health.

The rearrangement joins TRBV7-9 to TRBJ2-2; tentative D call: TRBD1 (5 bases). CDR1 is SEHNR, CDR2 FQNEAQ, per germline (reference sequence). The V end was cut by 10 bases, the J end by 1 base, with 10 bases between. The CDR3 covers 13 residues. The CDR3 sequence: CATRGGNTGELFF. CDR3 nucleotides: TGTGCCACTAGGGGCGGGAACACCGGGGAGCTGTTTTTT.

The table lists this clone with a few counts. The V gene is TRBV5-6, the J gene TRBJ1-5; 7 nucleotides agree with TRBD1. In germline, CDR1 is SGHDT, CDR2 YYEEEE. J lost 11 bases, V lost 1 base, and 12 bases had no gene match. The CDR3 totals 15 residues. CDR3 nucleotide sequence: TGTGCCAGCAGCTTGACAGGGGCCGACAGGGTGGCCCAGCATTTT. It encodes CASSLTGADRVAQHF.

The rearrangement uses TRBV4-3 and TRBJ2-7, with D perhaps given as TRBD1 or TRBD2 (5 bases each). CDR1 is LGHNA and CDR2 is YSLEER in the germline V gene. CDR3 size: 14 residues. V was trimmed by 0 bases and J by 7 bases, leaving 13 bases between them. The DNA of the CDR3 is TGCGCCAGCAGCCAAGAATTGGGGGTGGGAGAGCAGTACTTC. Amino acids: CASSQELGVGEQYF.

The J gene is TRBJ1-2, the V gene TRBV19; D call uncertain. The ends were cut back, 5 bases at V and 4 bases at J, with 8 bases in the middle. There are 12 residues in the CDR3. In germline, CDR1 is LNHDA, CDR2 SQIVND (reference sequence). In DNA, the CDR3 is TGTGCCAGTAGTGTAACAGCCTATGGCTACACCTTC. Translated, it gives CASSVTAYGYTF. Full variable domain (rest looked up from reference TRBV19 and TRBJ1-2): DGGITQSPKYLFRKEGQNVTLSCEQNLNHDAMYWYRQDPGQGLRLIYYSQIVNDFQKGDIAEGYSVSREKKESFPLTVTSAQKNPTAFYLCASSVTAYGYTFGSGTRLTVV.

There are a few counts of this clone. The chain carries TRBV11-3 and TRBJ2-5, with D uncertain. Germline CDR1 SGHNT, CDR2 YENEEA. CDR3 length: 14 residues. V was trimmed by 5 bases and J by 4 bases, leaving 14 bases between them. This CDR3 is CASSRGPSGETQYF. The CDR3 coding sequence is TGTGCCAGCAGCCGCGGTCCTAGTGGAGAGACCCAGTACTTC.

The chain has TRBV11-2 and TRBJ2-2, with 7 nucleotides matching TRBD2. V dropped 5 bases and J dropped 3; count of bases not matched to a gene: 6. Germline V lookup: CDR1 SGHAT, CDR2 FQNNGV. The length of the CDR3 is 15 residues. CDR3 loop: CASSNRGVYTGELFF. In DNA, the CDR3 is TGTGCCAGCAGCAACCGGGGGGTGTACACCGGGGAGCTGTTTTTT.

CDR3 nucleotides: TGCGCCAGCAGCTTGGCCGAAGTCTCCACCGGGGAGCTGTTTTTT. Its translation: CASSLAEVSTGELFF. The chain recombines TRBV5-1 with TRBJ2-2; D is unclear. This CDR3 comprises 15 residues. Germline V gene data show CDR1 as SGHRS and CDR2 as YFSETQ. V was clipped by 0 bases and J by 4 bases, with 10 bases between them.

J is TRBJ2-7 and V is TRBV5-1; TRBD2 matches 9 bases. V lost 0 bases and J lost 6; bases outside the gene matches: 4. Per germline, CDR1 SGHRS and CDR2 YFSETQ. The CDR3 has 14 amino acids. CDR3 in amino acids: CASSLASGTREQYF. CDR3 DNA: TGCGCCAGCAGCTTGGCTAGCGGGACACGCGAGCAGTACTTC.

This chain joins TRBV7-3 and TRBJ2-2; D gene ambiguous. The CDR3 length is 13 residues. The germline gives CDR1 SGHTA, CDR2 FQGTGA. Trimming removed 5 bases at V and 3 bases at J, with 7 bases between. Written as DNA, the CDR3 is TGTGCCAGCAGCCCAGACTACACCGGGGAGCTGTTTTTT. It yields the protein CASSPDYTGELFF.

This sequence joins TRBV6-1 and TRBJ1-1; D call uncertain. V lost 7 bases and J 0 bases, leaving 15 bases between the germline ends. The CDR3 consists of 15 residues. Per germline, CDR1 MNHNS and CDR2 SASEGT. CDR3 nucleotides: TGTGCCAGCATCCAGCTTAAAATGCTGAACACTGAAGCTTTCTTT. Translated: CASIQLKMLNTEAFF.

The V and J genes are TRBV27 and TRBJ2-2; D gene uncertain. The V gene lost 4 bases and the J gene lost 4 bases, with 7 bases spanning the gap. Germline CDR1 and CDR2: MNHEY and SMNVEV (reference sequence). This CDR3 spans 13 amino acids. CDR3 coding DNA: TGTGCCAGCAGTTCAGGCGGCACCGGGGAGCTGTTTTTT. It translates to CASSSGGTGELFF.

The chain links TRBV5-1 to TRBJ2-1; D uncertain. Germline V gives CDR1 SGHRS, CDR2 YFSETQ. This CDR3 region has 13 residues. Deletions cut 4 bases from V and 5 bases from J, with 10 bases between. CDR3 in amino acids: CASSQDRNNEQFF. Here the CDR3 DNA reads TGCGCCAGCAGCCAGGACCGAAACAATGAGCAGTTCTTC.

This clone was seen only a few times. This sequence joins TRBV27 and TRBJ1-6; D not resolved. This CDR3 comprises 12 residues. V gave up 10 bases and J gave up 10 bases, with 14 bases separating them. The germline gives CDR1 MNHEY, CDR2 SMNVEV (reference sequence). The CDR3: CATRSGGSPLHF. In DNA, the CDR3 is TGTGCCACCAGGAGTGGAGGATCACCCCTCCACTTT.

The chain couples TRBV5-6 to TRBJ1-2; no clear D. The V and J ends lost 1 base and 3 bases respectively, with 10 bases between them. This CDR3 region has 14 residues. Germline CDR1 SGHDT, CDR2 YYEEEE. CDR3 nucleotides: TGTGCCAGCAGCTTGAATGGACCCTACTATGGCTACACCTTC. Its translation: CASSLNGPYYGYTF.

This clone was seen just once. The gene calls are TRBV5-6 and TRBJ2-1, with 9 bases that match TRBD1. This CDR3 spans 15 amino acids. CDR1 SGHDT and CDR2 YYEEEE come from the germline V gene. V lost 1 base, J lost 7 bases, and 6 bases stayed unmatched. The CDR3 loop is CASSLRDRVMNEQFF. CDR3 DNA sequence: TGTGCCAGCAGCTTGCGGGACAGGGTGATGAATGAGCAGTTCTTC.

This clone was counted between two and nine times. The chain combines TRBV23-1 with TRBJ2-7; unclear D gene. TRBV23-1 is labeled an ORF, and its function is uncertain. The CDR3 length is 8 residues. CDR3 region: CGTYEQYF. In nucleotides, the CDR3 is TGCGGAACCTACGAGCAGTACTTC.

The V and J genes are TRBV5-4 and TRBJ1-2; tentatively, D is TRBD1 (5 bases). This CDR3 is 13 amino acids long. The ends were cut back, 4 bases at V and 6 bases at J, with 13 bases in the middle. Germline CDR1 and CDR2: SGHNT and YYREEE (reference sequence). CDR3 in amino acids: CASSPGTENGYTF. CDR3 nucleotides: TGTGCCAGCAGCCCGGGGACGGAAAATGGCTACACCTTC. Looking up the rest from reference TRBV5-4 and TRBJ1-2 gives the full variable domain: ETGVTQSPTHLIKTRGQQVTLRCSSQSGHNTVSWYQQALGQGPQFIFQYYREEENGRGNFPPRFSGLQFPNYSSELNVNALELDDSALYLCASSPGTENGYTFGSGTRLTVV.